These 18 T cell receptor beta chains were all obtained from the same sample, sequenced in a study of CD8+ T cells in alopecia areata. Extracted RNA was reverse transcribed, and the resulting cDNA served as sequencing template. Profiling relied on immunoSEQ multiplex PCR, and the TCRdb table lists in-frame clones only, not all of them. The sample yields more than 75,000 clones, 35% to 45% seen once. Sequencing was performed on CD4+ T cells sorted from blood. The origin of the receptors is a human donor with alopecia areata.

CDR3 DNA: TGTGCCAGCAGTGGACCCGCTATCACGCAGTATTTT. Protein: CASSGPAITQYF. The genes are TRBV9 and TRBJ2-3, with unresolved D. The germline V gene has CDR1 SGDLS and CDR2 YYNGEE. CDR3 length: 12 residues. V was clipped by 5 bases and J by 9 bases, with 13 bases between them. The full variable domain, completed using reference TRBV9 and TRBJ2-3, is DSGVTQTPKHLITATGQRVTLRCSPRSGDLSVYWYQQSLDQGLQFLIQYYNGEERAKGNILERFSAQQFPDLHSELNLSSLELGDSALYFCASSGPAITQYFGPGTRLTVL.

The rearrangement links TRBV29-1 to TRBJ2-7; 9 bases are shared with TRBD2. The V gene's germline CDR1 is SQVTM and CDR2 ANQGSEA. The CDR3 covers 13 residues. Trimming took 1 base from V and 4 from J; bases not matched to a gene: 2. Here the CDR3 reads CSVEASGVYEQYF. CDR3 DNA sequence: TGCAGCGTTGAAGCTAGCGGGGTGTACGAGCAGTACTTC.

The rearrangement joins TRBV15 to TRBJ2-5; no definite D call. Trimming left V 2 bases short and J 5 bases short, with 15 bases between. The CDR3 runs to 15 residues. CDR1 is LNHNV and CDR2 is YYDKDF in the germline V gene (reference sequence). This chain's CDR3 is CATSRSSPLWETQYF. For the CDR3, the DNA is TGTGCCACCAGCAGATCTTCTCCGCTGTGGGAGACCCAGTACTTC.

The rearrangement joins TRBV18 to TRBJ2-5; D not resolved. CDR3 length equals 13 residues. Trimming removed 3 bases at V and 1 base at J, with 6 bases between. CDR1 is KGHSH and CDR2 is LQKENI in the germline V gene. CDR3 residues: CASSPLRQETQYF. In DNA, the CDR3 is TGTGCCAGCTCACCGCTCCGCCAAGAGACCCAGTACTTC.

The chain is built from TRBV9 and TRBJ2-7, with 12 bases fitting TRBD2. Germline values: CDR1 SGDLS, CDR2 YYNGEE. The CDR3 totals 15 residues. Trimming cost V 4 bases and J 1 base; bases outside gene matches: 3. CDR3 DNA sequence: TGTGCCAGCAGCCTCGGGACTAGCGGGTCCTACGAGCAGTACTTC. Its translation: CASSLGTSGSYEQYF.

The chain employs TRBV25-1 and TRBJ1-2, with no clear D. In germline, CDR1 is MGHDK, CDR2 SYGVNS. V was clipped by 3 bases and J by 2 bases, with 7 bases between them. The CDR3 is 13 residues long. The CDR3: CASSDTANYGYTF. The CDR3 DNA reads TGTGCCAGCAGTGATACGGCAAACTATGGCTACACCTTC.

V usage is TRBV29-1 and J usage is TRBJ2-1; a possible D gene is TRBD2 (5 bases). Germline-derived CDR1 and CDR2 are SQVTM and ANQGSEA. This CDR3 spans 13 amino acids. V lost 4 bases and J lost 9, with 16 bases in between. In DNA form, the CDR3 reads TGCAGCGTTGGCCAAGGGAGAGCTTCTGAGCAGTTCTTC. This gives the protein CSVGQGRASEQFF.

This clone has just a few counts. The chain links TRBV5-1 to TRBJ2-1; the match to TRBD2 covers 9 bases. There are 22 residues in the CDR3. The trim removed 4 bases at V and 2 bases at J, leaving 25 bases unmatched. Germline CDR1 is SGHRS and CDR2 is YFSETQ. CDR3 protein: CASSRPLRRSGYSSGTYNEQFF. In DNA form, the CDR3 reads TGCGCCAGCAGCCGGCCTTTACGGAGATCAGGGTACTCTAGCGGGACCTACAATGAGCAGTTCTTC.

This clone was recorded a few times. The CDR3 coding sequence is TGTGCCACGGCCGGGACAGGGATCTCTAACTATGGCTACACCTTC. This sequence encodes CATAGTGISNYGYTF. V usage is TRBV7-9 and J usage is TRBJ1-2; 9 bases agree with TRBD1. Looked up from germline, CDR1 is SEHNR and CDR2 is FQNEAQ (reference sequence). Trimming took 10 bases from V and 0 from J; bases not matched to a gene: 9. This CDR3 contains 15 residues.

This chain uses TRBV28 with TRBJ2-1; 11 positions agree with TRBD2. The CDR3 has 16 residues. The V and J ends lost 5 bases and 10 bases, in that order; junction bases with no gene match: 13. The V gene's germline CDR1 is MDHEN and CDR2 SYDVKM. The DNA for the CDR3 is TGTGCCAGCAGTCAGGGGACTAGCGGTAGGTCTGGGGAGCAGTTCTTC. It encodes CASSQGTSGRSGEQFF.

The chain joins TRBV18 to TRBJ2-5, with D tentatively TRBD1 (6 bases). V was pared by 3 bases and J by 5 bases, with 13 bases between. Germline V gene lookup returns CDR1 KGHSH and CDR2 LQKENI. The CDR3 extends over 14 amino acids. CDR3: CASSPEPQGETQYF. CDR3 bases: TGTGCCAGCTCACCGGAGCCGCAGGGGGAGACCCAGTACTTC.

This clone has a handful of counts. The chain has TRBV6-5 and TRBJ2-3, with no clear D. Germline V lookup: CDR1 MNHEY, CDR2 SVGAGI. Trimming took off 0 bases at V and 5 bases at J, with 12 bases between the two ends. This CDR3 is 15 amino acids long. The CDR3 bases are TGTGCCAGCAGTTACTCGATGGGCCGGATAGATACGCAGTATTTT. This gives the protein CASSYSMGRIDTQYF.

This clone was counted between two and nine times. This chain links TRBV7-9 with TRBJ2-7; D perhaps matches TRBD1 (6 bases). V was pared by 5 bases and J by 9 bases, with 14 bases between. The CDR3 has 12 amino acids. Germline CDR1 SEHNR, CDR2 FQNEAQ (reference sequence). The CDR3 DNA reads TGTGCCAGCAGCCCGAACAGGGACGGGCAGTACTTC. This codes for CASSPNRDGQYF.

This clone was counted a single time. This chain links TRBV30 with TRBJ1-2; TRBD1 might be the D (6 bases). The CDR3 has 14 amino acids. Trimming took off 2 bases at V and 4 bases at J, with 14 bases between the two ends. Germline V CDR1 and CDR2: GTSNPN, SVGIG (reference sequence). The CDR3 is CAWSTGTDVYGYTF. The CDR3 coding sequence is TGTGCCTGGAGTACAGGGACGGACGTCTATGGCTACACCTTC.

There are a few counts of this clone. The V gene is TRBV7-2, the J gene TRBJ1-5; D gene unclear. V lost 5 bases and J 3 bases, leaving 5 bases between the germline ends. There are 12 residues in the CDR3. CDR1 and CDR2 from the germline V gene are SGHTA and FQGNSA. The CDR3 DNA is TGTGCCAGCAGCCCCGTCAATCAGCCCCAGCATTTT. As protein: CASSPVNQPQHF.

This clone has more than one count but fewer than ten. This sample also contains other DNA sequences that code for the same CDR3. The chain links TRBV30 to TRBJ1-3; D unresolved. Germline V lookup: CDR1 GTSNPN, CDR2 SVGIG (reference sequence). V was cut by 5 bases and J by 4 bases, with 12 bases left in between. The CDR3 sequence is 13 residues long. Here the CDR3 reads CAWAVREGNTIYF. The CDR3, as DNA: TGTGCCTGGGCCGTCCGGGAAGGAAACACCATATATTTT.

This clone was seen only a few times. The rearrangement links TRBV7-2 to TRBJ2-7; TRBD2 matches 15 bases. The germline V gene encodes CDR1 SGHTA and CDR2 FQGNSA. The CDR3 sequence is 15 residues long. Trimming removed 8 bases from V and 4 bases from J; junction bases left unmatched: 6. In DNA, the CDR3 is TGTGCCAGCTCAAAGGGGACTAGCGGGGGGTACGAGCAGTACTTC. Protein sequence: CASSKGTSGGYEQYF.

The genes are TRBV9 and TRBJ1-1; 9 positions agree with TRBD1. CDR3 length equals 15 residues. V lost 2 bases to trimming and J lost 7 bases; unmatched junction nucleotides: 9. Per germline, CDR1 SGDLS and CDR2 YYNGEE. Here the CDR3 reads CASSVLDRGYGEAFF. Written as DNA, the CDR3 is TGTGCCAGCAGCGTCCTGGACAGGGGATATGGTGAAGCTTTCTTT.